Following are 14 T cell receptor beta chains from one sample sequenced in a study of immune cell composition in non-small cell lung cancer. Normal lung sampling was at least 3 cm from the tumour, as distant as possible. The repertoire was sequenced with immunoSEQ multiplex PCR; TCRdb's copy has only in-frame clones and lacks some. The repertoire holds 3,000 to 3,500 clones, with roughly 68% as singletons. Material for sequencing was non-adjacent lung tissue. Every receptor here comes from a human donor with non-small cell lung cancer.

The genes are TRBV19 and TRBJ1-5, with 8 bases aligning to TRBD1. Germline values: CDR1 LNHDA, CDR2 SQIVND (reference sequence). The trim removed 2 bases at V and 1 base at J, leaving 7 bases unmatched. CDR3 length: 17 residues. CDR3 DNA: TGTGCCAGTAGTATAAACGCAGGGGGCGAAAGCAATCAGCCCCAGCATTTT. Its translation: CASSINAGGESNQPQHF.

This clone occurred a few times. The chain has TRBV27 and TRBJ1-6; the D gene is possibly TRBD1 (6 bases). The CDR3 totals 13 residues. Between the trimmed V and J ends, which lost 5 bases and 8 bases, there was a span of 10 bases. Germline-derived CDR1 and CDR2 are MNHEY and SMNVEV (reference sequence). The DNA for the CDR3 is TGTGCCAGCAGTATTTACAGGGATTCACCCCTCCACTTT. It translates to CASSIYRDSPLHF.

The V call is TRBV7-8, the J call TRBJ1-6, with 9 nucleotides matching TRBD1. The V and J ends lost 3 bases and 7 bases, in that order; junction bases with no gene match: 4. Germline loops: CDR1 SGHVS, CDR2 FQNEAQ. The CDR3 extends over 15 amino acids. DNA of the CDR3: TGTGCCAGCAGCTTGGACAGGGGCCCGAATTCACCCCTCCACTTT. Protein: CASSLDRGPNSPLHF.

The rearrangement uses TRBV10-3 and TRBJ2-2, with D perhaps TRBD2 (6 bases). Trimming cost V 6 bases and J 2 bases, with 7 bases left between them. Germline V lookup: CDR1 ENHRY, CDR2 SYGVKD. The CDR3 length is 13 residues. CDR3 residues: CAIRGLNTGELFF. CDR3 nucleotide sequence: TGTGCCATCAGGGGACTCAACACCGGGGAGCTGTTTTTT.

The chain combines TRBV4-1 with TRBJ2-1; the D is unclear. The CDR3 consists of 11 residues. Germline lookup yields CDR1 MGHRA and CDR2 YSYEKL. The V gene lost 6 bases and the J gene lost 4 bases, with 4 bases spanning the gap. CDR3 DNA: TGCGCCAGCAGTCATTACAATGAGCAGTTCTTC. It specifies CASSHYNEQFF.

This clone was seen more than once but under ten times. The J gene is TRBJ2-3, the V gene TRBV7-9; D remains ambiguous. The CDR3 extends over 14 amino acids. Deletions cut 3 bases from V and 2 bases from J, with 9 bases between. Germline-derived CDR1 and CDR2 are SEHNR and FQNEAQ (reference sequence). The CDR3 DNA follows: TGTGCCAGCAGCTTCGGTAAAACCACAGATACGCAGTATTTT. Translation: CASSFGKTTDTQYF.

This chain uses TRBV6-1 with TRBJ1-6; 8 bases agree with TRBD1. With V trimmed by 0 bases and J by 10 bases, 8 bases remained unmatched. CDR1 MNHNS and CDR2 SASEGT come from the germline V gene. This CDR3 is built from 16 residues. CDR3 sequence: CASSEAPGQVRSPLHF. For the CDR3, the DNA is TGTGCCAGCAGTGAAGCTCCGGGACAGGTCAGGTCACCCCTCCACTTT.

This clone was counted a few times. This CDR3 reads CASSPRTGGVYGYTF. Written as DNA, the CDR3 is TGTGCCAGCAGCCCTAGGACAGGGGGGGTCTATGGCTACACCTTC. V usage is TRBV14 and J usage is TRBJ1-2; 10 nucleotides line up with TRBD1. Trimming at V came to 4 bases and at J to 4 bases, leaving 6 bases not matched to a gene. There are 15 residues in the CDR3. CDR1 and CDR2 from the germline V gene are SGHDN and FVKESK.

The gene calls are TRBV5-4 and TRBJ2-2, with a tentative D call TRBD2 (6 bases). Trimming cost V 5 bases and J 7 bases, with 24 bases left between them. Germline V lookup: CDR1 SGHNT, CDR2 YYREEE (reference sequence). The CDR3 runs 17 residues. Written as DNA, the CDR3 is TGTGCCAGCAGTGGGGCGGAGGGTGAAAATTTTGTCGGGGAGCTGTTTTTT. Its translation: CASSGAEGENFVGELFF.

The CDR3 spells CASSVVGANEKLFF. The CDR3 nucleotides are TGTGCCAGCAGTGTAGTAGGGGCTAATGAAAAACTGTTTTTT. The gene calls are TRBV2 and TRBJ1-4; D may be TRBD1 (5 bases). The CDR3 is 14 amino acids. Trimming left V 4 bases short and J 3 bases short, with 9 bases between. The germline V gene has CDR1 SNHLY and CDR2 FYNNEI.

This clone showed up just once. The CDR3 loop is CAISTGGSYNSPLHF. DNA of the CDR3: TGTGCCATCAGCACAGGGGGCTCCTATAATTCACCCCTCCACTTT. V and J are TRBV10-3 and TRBJ1-6; 8 bases are shared with TRBD1. The CDR3 loop spans 15 amino acids. V was clipped by 6 bases and J by 0 bases; unmatched bases: 1. From germline, CDR1 is ENHRY and CDR2 SYGVKD.

V gene TRBV6-5 combines with J gene TRBJ2-7, with 11 nucleotides matching TRBD2. V lost 5 bases, J lost 6 bases, and 9 bases stayed unmatched. The germline V gene encodes CDR1 MNHEY and CDR2 SVGAGI. The CDR3 totals 15 residues. In nucleotides, the CDR3 is TGTGCCAGCAGTCTAACCGGGACTAGCGGCTTCGAGCAGTACTTC. The encoded protein is CASSLTGTSGFEQYF.

A few counts support this clone. The chain combines TRBV7-6 with TRBJ1-6; D may be TRBD1 (5 bases). Germline V lookup: CDR1 SGHVS, CDR2 FNYEAQ. V dropped 1 base and J dropped 13 bases, with 14 bases sitting between them. This CDR3 comprises 14 residues. The CDR3 DNA reads TGTGCCAGCAGCTTAGAACAGGCCAGGTGGCCCCTCCACTTT. Residues: CASSLEQARWPLHF.

A few counts support this clone. The V call is TRBV6-1, the J call TRBJ1-1; possible D gene TRBD1, 5 bases. The CDR3 is 11 amino acids. Germline V gives CDR1 MNHNS, CDR2 SASEGT. The V end lost 7 bases, the J end lost 5 bases, and 8 bases lay between the germline ends. The CDR3 is CASNTGTEAFF. The CDR3 DNA follows: TGTGCCAGCAATACAGGAACTGAAGCTTTCTTT.